A single sample gave rise to the 9 T cell receptor beta chains below, sequenced in a study of OX40 agonist ivuxolimab in advanced cancers. The method was immunoSEQ multiplex PCR; TCRdb's version includes in-frame clones alone and lacks a portion of them. Among some 14,000 clones listed, roughly 60% were seen once. The sample was CD4+ or CD8+ T cells sorted from blood, taken in a trial of the OX40 agonist ivuxolimab. Receptor source: an adult with an advanced solid tumor such as melanoma, head and neck, liver or kidney cancer.

The rearrangement joins TRBV5-1 to TRBJ2-2; TRBD2 matches at 10 bases. The CDR3 has 15 amino acids. Germline V gives CDR1 SGHRS, CDR2 YFSETQ. J was trimmed by 4 bases and V by 3 bases; bases with no gene match: 3. CDR3 nucleotides: TGCGCCAGCAGCTCCAGCGGGGGGGCCACCGGGGAGCTGTTTTTT. Its translation is CASSSSGGATGELFF.

In its sample, this clone is medium-sized (0.01 to 0.1%). The gene calls are TRBV14 and TRBJ2-3; D may be TRBD1 or TRBD2 (6 bases each). Trimming removed 0 bases from V and 2 bases from J, with 12 bases in between. The CDR3 covers 16 residues. CDR1 and CDR2 (germline): SGHDN, FVKESK. CDR3 region: CASSQEEGGTTDTQYF. DNA for the CDR3: TGTGCCAGCAGCCAAGAGGAGGGGGGAACCACAGATACGCAGTATTTT.

This chain joins TRBV11-2 and TRBJ1-5; the match to TRBD1 covers 9 bases. The junction had 7 bases not matched to a gene; V was cut back by 1 base and J by 3 bases. CDR1 and CDR2 (germline): SGHAT, FQNNGV. The CDR3 runs to 17 residues. The CDR3 DNA sequence: TGTGCCAGCAGCTTAGCTCCTGGGACAGGGCCCAATCAGCCCCAGCATTTT. Translation gives CASSLAPGTGPNQPQHF.

This clone is medium-sized by share. A read error may produce the germline difference seen at one junction end. The J gene is TRBJ2-1, the V gene TRBV28; maybe TRBD2 (5 bases). Germline V gene data show CDR1 as MDHEN and CDR2 as SYDVKM. The CDR3 has 15 residues. CDR3 sequence: CASSLPRTLYSEQFF. CDR3 DNA: TGTGCCAGCAGTTTGCCCCGGACTCTTTACAGTGAGCAGTTCTTC.

This chain connects TRBV7-6 to TRBJ2-7; 8 bases agree with TRBD1. The germline CDR1 and CDR2 sequences are SGHVS and FNYEAQ. Unmatched junction bases numbered 9, after V lost 3 bases and J lost 5 bases. The CDR3 totals 15 residues. The CDR3 DNA sequence: TGTGCCAGCAGCTTTTTTCCAGGGGGCGCCGACGAGCAGTACTTC. It specifies CASSFFPGGADEQYF.

The chain links TRBV29-1 to TRBJ2-7; 7 nucleotides agree with TRBD1. Looked up from germline, CDR1 is SQVTM and CDR2 is ANQGSEA. The V gene end was trimmed by 4 bases and the J gene end by 3 bases; junction bases not matched to a gene: 6. CDR3 length equals 13 residues. CDR3 in amino acids: CSVVEDRFYEQYF. Here the CDR3 DNA reads TGCAGCGTTGTGGAGGACAGGTTCTACGAGCAGTACTTC.

The gene calls are TRBV28 and TRBJ1-5; D remains unclear. Per the germline V gene, CDR1 is MDHEN and CDR2 is SYDVKM. Trimming left V 1 base short and J 7 bases short, with 8 bases between. The CDR3 runs to 13 residues. Here the CDR3 reads CASSLSTEQPQHF. CDR3 bases: TGTGCCAGCAGTTTATCTACCGAGCAGCCCCAGCATTTT.

V is TRBV28 and J is TRBJ2-5, with a weak D call TRBD2 (7 bases). The germline gives CDR1 MDHEN, CDR2 SYDVKM. CDR3 length equals 16 residues. Trimming removed 3 bases at V and 4 bases at J, with 18 bases between. CDR3 in amino acids: CASSLELGGLGETQYF. In DNA form, the CDR3 reads TGTGCCAGCAGTTTGGAGCTGGGGGGGCTGGGAGAGACCCAGTACTTC.

This chain's CDR3 is CASSLVYREISEQYF. The CDR3 region has the DNA TGTGCCAGCAGCTTAGTTTACAGGGAGATCTCTGAGCAGTACTTC. The V and J genes are TRBV11-2 and TRBJ2-7; D is possibly TRBD1 (6 bases). This CDR3 is 15 amino acids long. Germline-derived CDR1 and CDR2 are SGHAT and FQNNGV. V gave up 1 base and J gave up 7 bases, with 17 bases separating them.